Listed below are T cell receptor beta chains from one sample, sequenced in a study of technical replicates of blood from a few donors. Libraries were prepared by immunoSEQ multiplex PCR; TCRdb keeps only in-frame clonotypes and omits some of them. The repertoire has approximately 69,000 clones, approximately 97% of them found once; the top ten carry approximately 0.21%. The sequenced sample was T cells isolated from PBMCs. The receptors derive from a human donor in good health. Each CDR3 is given with its conserved first and last residue. A D gene is named only where the DNA matches it firmly.

v_call	j_call	d_call	cdr3_aa
TRBV7-8	TRBJ2-3	TRBD2	CASSRPTLAGGHYDTQYF
TRBV6-5	TRBJ1-4	TRBD1	CASSYDTGGEKLFF
TRBV19	TRBJ2-3	.	CASSIEGQGGDTQYF
TRBV7-6	TRBJ1-1	.	CASSRQQEGEAFF
TRBV18	TRBJ2-3	TRBD1	CASSPGQGAWDTQYF
TRBV5-1	TRBJ2-7	.	CASSSGLLLNEQYF
TRBV27	TRBJ2-3	TRBD2	CASGSGSGIDTQYF
TRBV11-2	TRBJ2-1	TRBD2	CASSLTTSGGRNNEQFF
TRBV7-9	TRBJ1-1	.	CASSLDAGAAFF
TRBV28	TRBJ2-7	TRBD1	CASRAGTGVYEQYF
TRBV28	TRBJ2-3	TRBD2	CASSLLAGGITDTQYF
TRBV30	TRBJ1-2	TRBD1	CAWSSQTGNHGYTF
TRBV5-1	TRBJ2-1	TRBD2	CASSLLAGEPDNEQFF
TRBV7-9	TRBJ2-5	.	CASIAKRIGGGETQYF
TRBV5-1	TRBJ1-1	.	CASSLVSGEFTEAFF
TRBV2	TRBJ2-3	TRBD2	CASSSGTRNTQYF
TRBV7-9	TRBJ2-3	TRBD2	CASSPGRIGQYF
TRBV6-5	TRBJ2-3	TRBD2	CASRLAGGPSDTQYF
TRBV28	TRBJ2-3	TRBD2	CASSQFGLAGGPDTQYF
TRBV5-4	TRBJ2-1	.	CASSLTGHEQFF
TRBV11-2	TRBJ1-1	.	CASSPSQEVNTEAFF
TRBV5-1	TRBJ2-3	TRBD2	CASSLDGSGWGSDTQYF
TRBV19	TRBJ1-2	.	CASSIHVLAYGYTF
TRBV21-1	TRBJ2-1	.	CASSLRVSYNEQFF
TRBV30	TRBJ2-2	.	CAWNRGTHTGELFF
TRBV27	TRBJ1-5	.	CASSGGTTWTANQPQHF
TRBV19	TRBJ1-2	.	CASVRTAEGYGYTF
TRBV27	TRBJ1-2	.	CASSLGPGNYGYTF
TRBV28	TRBJ1-2	.	CASNPAAGSHTF
TRBV2	TRBJ2-1	.	CASRGEGSYNEQFF
TRBV4-1	TRBJ2-2	TRBD2	CASRRLAGTGELFF
TRBV15	TRBJ1-1	TRBD1	CATTGKGAENTEAFF
TRBV4-1	TRBJ2-2	TRBD1	CASDRKQGEGTGELFF
TRBV28	TRBJ2-7	TRBD2	CASTSGGSYEQYF
TRBV5-4	TRBJ2-7	TRBD1	CASSYGTGMDEQYF
TRBV10-3	TRBJ2-6	TRBD1	CAISPTGAGANVLTF
TRBV7-6	TRBJ1-5	.	CASSLRPFADQPQHF
TRBV10-2	TRBJ2-7	TRBD1	CASRTGNYEQYF
TRBV7-9	TRBJ2-1	.	CASTQTGNEQFF
TRBV7-9	TRBJ2-7	TRBD2	CASSAGTSGNEQYF
TRBV2	TRBJ2-7	.	CASSKPGARSYEQYF
TRBV19	TRBJ1-1	.	CASNDRMNTEAFF
TRBV4-1	TRBJ1-2	.	CASSDTTGYGGYTF